This T cell receptor beta chain came from a study of regulatory T cells in long-lasting Graves disease. Findings of the study overall: Persistent disease preferred TRBV28, TRBJ1-2 and TRBJ2-5. Thyroid tissue was not sampled; only peripheral blood was.

Time point: newly diagnosed GD, antithyroid drugs for less than 3 months. TCR sequences were obtained from RNA taken from PBMCs. Construction of TCR beta libraries relied on iRepertoire HTBI primers and on Arm-PCR targeting CDR3 regions. Each CDR3 protein is one row after TCRdb ran MiXCR on the multiplex PCR reads. The sample consists of roughly 560,000 distinct CDR3 sequences, approximately 12% of them appearing once. Only a few counts were recorded for this clonotype. Its antigen remains unidentified. This CDR3 comprises 13 residues. V lost 6 bases and J lost 9; bases outside the gene matches: 3. The V gene's germline CDR1 is LGHNA and CDR2 YSLEER. The same sample was also used in a study of T cells in Graves' hyperthyroidism and ophthalmopathy.

Sequencing used peripheral blood mononuclear cells (PBMCs), obtained at new diagnosis, from a patient treated with antithyroid drugs. V usage is TRBV4-3 and J usage is TRBJ1-6; 9 nucleotides match TRBD1. This TCR was recovered from a woman between 25 and 40 years old with Graves disease. The CDR3 DNA reads as TGCGCCAGCAGTATGGACAGGGGTTCACCCCTCCACTTT. Residues: CASSMDRGSPLHF.